This T cell receptor beta chain derives from a study of beta chain features in type 1 diabetes. Overall study findings and caveats: Type 1 diabetes patients had TCRB CDR3s that were shorter (moderately but significantly so) in all four CD4+ subsets. Sequencing from cDNA could over-represent high-TCR-expressing cells.

A sort by CD45RO/CCR7/CD25/CD127/CD95/CD27 yielded CD4+ naive, central memory, regulatory and stem cell-like memory cells. Germline CDR1 and CDR2: SGDLS and YYNGEE. CDR3 length: 15 residues. V shed 3 bases and J shed 5 bases, with 17 bases lying between them. TCRB transcripts that were expressed got sequenced, as all of the isolated RNA had been reverse transcribed. Sequencing used immunoSEQ multiplex PCR; TCRdb keeps in-frame clones, though not all of them. The table includes hundreds of thousands of clones, more than 13% detected once. The table lists this clone with a few counts. The antigen is unknown.

Sequenced sample: naive CD4+ T cells from blood. The V gene is TRBV9, the J gene TRBJ2-5; D is unclear. The sequence came from a man in his late teens or twenties with type 1 diabetes. CDR3 region: CASSAMSGDMETQYF. In DNA form, the CDR3 reads TGTGCCAGCAGCGCCATGAGTGGGGATATGGAGACCCAGTACTTC. The whole variable domain, filled in from reference TRBV9 and TRBJ2-5, reads DSGVTQTPKHLITATGQRVTLRCSPRSGDLSVYWYQQSLDQGLQFLIQYYNGEERAKGNILERFSAQQFPDLHSELNLSSLELGDSALYFCASSAMSGDMETQYFGPGTRLLVL.